These 29 T cell receptor beta chains were sequenced from one sample in a study of Graves' ophthalmopathy and Graves' hyperthyroidism. Using RNA transcripts, the TCR beta CDR3 regions were amplified. Second-round multiplex PCR came after a first-round RT-PCR that employed HTBI primers. TCRdb redid the calling of the multiplex PCR reads with MiXCR, one entry per CDR3 protein. The sample carries 350,000 to 450,000 distinct CDR3 sequences, roughly 21% recorded once. Material for sequencing was peripheral blood. All receptors derive from a woman aged 18-29 years with stable Graves' hyperthyroidism.

The sample holds many counts of this clonotype. The chain combines TRBV30 with TRBJ2-7, with 8 bases that match TRBD1. V was clipped by 3 bases and J by 5 bases; unmatched bases: 6. The germline V gene has CDR1 GTSNPN and CDR2 SVGIG (reference sequence). This CDR3 has 13 residues. The chain's CDR3 is CAWSIRGPNEQYF. CDR3 DNA sequence: TGTGCCTGGAGCATCAGGGGGCCTAACGAGCAGTACTTC.

Many counts were recorded for this clonotype. The J gene is TRBJ2-7, the V gene TRBV6-5; a weak D match, TRBD2 (6 bases). Trimming removed 8 bases from V and 5 bases from J, with 19 bases in between. This CDR3 has 14 residues. The V gene's germline CDR1 is MNHEY and CDR2 SVGAGI. The CDR3 loop is CASSGLRQVHEQYF. CDR3 DNA sequence: TGTGCCAGCTCGGGACTTCGCCAGGTTCACGAGCAGTACTTC.

This clonotype was counted ten times or more. V usage is TRBV20-1 and J usage is TRBJ1-2; no clear D. This CDR3 has 11 residues. V dropped 6 bases and J dropped 8 bases, with 13 bases sitting between them. Germline lookup yields CDR1 DFQATT and CDR2 SNEGSKA (reference sequence). The DNA of the CDR3 is TGCAGTGCAGGACGGGCGTGGGGCTACACCTTC. The encoded protein is CSAGRAWGYTF.

This clonotype was recorded many times. The genes are TRBV7-8 and TRBJ1-5; TRBD1 aligns across 10 bases. Unmatched junction bases numbered 3, after V lost 5 bases and J lost 5 bases. Germline-derived CDR1 and CDR2 are SGHVS and FQNEAQ. The CDR3 contains 14 residues. The chain's CDR3 is CASSTDRGYQPQHF. The DNA of the CDR3 is TGTGCCAGCAGCACGGACAGGGGGTATCAGCCCCAGCATTTT.

Comment on this clonotype: The junction differs from germline at one of its ends, possibly a read error. The rearrangement uses TRBV28 and TRBJ1-2, with 7 bases that match TRBD1. There are 17 residues in the CDR3. Germline V gene sequence: CDR1 MDHEN, CDR2 SYDVKM. The CDR3 DNA is TGTGCCAGCAGTTTAGGACCAGACAGGGTATCCTACTATGGTTACACCTTC. It encodes CASSLGPDRVSYYGYTF.

This clonotype was counted ten times or more. The chain is built from TRBV7-2 and TRBJ2-7, with TRBD1 as a possible D gene (6 bases). Per the germline V gene, CDR1 is SGHTA and CDR2 is FQGNSA. V lost 8 bases and J lost 7, with 18 bases in between. The CDR3 covers 13 residues. The chain's CDR3 is CASRGGRGEEQYF. The CDR3 region has the DNA TGTGCCAGCCGAGGCGGCAGGGGAGAGGAGCAGTACTTC.

The chain uses TRBV28 and TRBJ1-6; weak D call: TRBD1 (6 bases). CDR3 length: 14 amino acids. V was trimmed by 5 bases and J by 7 bases, leaving 12 bases between them. Per germline, CDR1 MDHEN and CDR2 SYDVKM. The CDR3 loop reads CASSPQGGNSPLHF. DNA for the CDR3: TGTGCCAGCAGTCCACAGGGTGGGAATTCACCCCTCCACTTT.

This clonotype was observed at least ten times. The J gene is TRBJ2-7, the V gene TRBV20-1; perhaps TRBD2 as D (7 bases). Trimming took off 0 bases at V and 5 bases at J, with 14 bases between the two ends. The CDR3 loop spans 14 amino acids. Germline CDR1 and CDR2: DFQATT and SNEGSKA (reference sequence). The CDR3 sequence: CSARDPGRGNEQYF. CDR3 in DNA: TGCAGTGCTAGAGATCCGGGGAGGGGGAACGAGCAGTACTTC.

This clonotype was seen ten or more times. This sequence joins TRBV7-2 and TRBJ2-4; 7 nucleotides line up with TRBD1. The ends lost 5 bases at V and 6 bases at J; junction bases unmatched: 7. The length of the CDR3 is 14 residues. Germline CDR1 reads SGHTA; CDR2 reads FQGNSA. The CDR3 protein is CASSLGQWGNIQYF. In nucleotides, the CDR3 is TGTGCCAGCAGCCTGGGACAGTGGGGAAACATTCAGTACTTC.

For this clonotype: A clone one base away is much larger, so this may be a read error. The V gene is TRBV6-1, the J gene TRBJ1-1; weak D call: TRBD1 (6 bases). This CDR3 region has 13 residues. Germline lookup yields CDR1 MNHNS and CDR2 SASEGT. In DNA, the CDR3 is TGTGCCAGCACGCACCTAGGGGACACTGAAACTTTCTTT. Translated, it gives CASTHLGDTETFF.

The V call is TRBV6-1, the J call TRBJ2-2; 15 nucleotides align to TRBD2. The V gene's germline CDR1 is MNHNS and CDR2 SASEGT. The CDR3 consists of 18 residues. After removal of 4 bases from V and 6 bases from J, the junction contained 9 bases not matched to a gene. The CDR3, as DNA: TGTGCCAGCAGTGGCCGGACTAGCGGGGGGGCCATTGCCGGGGAGCTGTTTTTT. Encoded protein: CASSGRTSGGAIAGELFF.

This clonotype has ten or more counts. This chain connects TRBV5-1 to TRBJ2-7; 9 bases are shared with TRBD2. CDR1 and CDR2 (germline): SGHRS, YFSETQ. V shed 5 bases and J 4 bases; nucleotides not matched to a gene: 10. The CDR3 consists of 15 residues. CDR3 region: CASRTAGTSLYEQYF. CDR3 nucleotides: TGCGCCAGCAGAACCGCCGGGACTAGCTTATACGAGCAGTACTTC.

This clonotype appeared many times. This rearrangement joins TRBV20-1 to TRBJ2-2; TRBD1 aligns across 8 bases. The CDR3 sequence is 15 residues long. The germline gives CDR1 DFQATT, CDR2 SNEGSKA (reference sequence). V dropped 0 bases and J dropped 5; count of bases not matched to a gene: 5. The CDR3 here is CSARDWQGATGELFF. DNA of the CDR3: TGCAGTGCTAGAGATTGGCAGGGGGCGACCGGGGAGCTGTTTTTT.

This clonotype was observed at least ten times. The chain employs TRBV7-2 and TRBJ1-2; D is perhaps TRBD1 (6 bases). The CDR3 consists of 14 residues. V lost 1 base, J lost 5 bases, and 11 bases lay in between. Germline-derived CDR1 and CDR2 are SGHTA and FQGNSA. The CDR3 nucleotides are TGTGCCAGCAGCTTAGACCGGGGGGCGTATGGCTACACCTTC. Translation: CASSLDRGAYGYTF.

In regard to this clonotype: This may be a read error: a much more frequent sequence differs by one nucleotide. The chain employs TRBV5-1 and TRBJ2-7; 7 bases map to TRBD1. CDR3 length equals 15 residues. Germline-derived CDR1 and CDR2 are SGHRS and YFSETQ. CDR3 in DNA: TGCGCCTGCAGCCCGGGACAGCTAACTATCTACGAGCAGTACTTC. Protein sequence: CACSPGQLTIYEQYF.

V and J are TRBV3-1 and TRBJ1-2, with D unresolved. This CDR3 spans 15 amino acids. Looked up from germline, CDR1 is LGHDT and CDR2 is YNNKEL (reference sequence). V gave up 0 bases and J gave up 4 bases, with 12 bases separating them. The CDR3 sequence is CASSQDPAGLYGYTF. DNA of the CDR3: TGTGCCAGCAGCCAAGATCCCGCAGGACTCTATGGCTACACCTTC.

The rearrangement joins TRBV3-1 to TRBJ2-2; D possibly matches TRBD1 or TRBD2 (5 bases each). CDR3 length: 14 amino acids. V lost 2 bases and J lost 5, with 9 bases in between. Germline-derived CDR1 and CDR2 are LGHDT and YNNKEL (reference sequence). CDR3 in amino acids: CASSQTRETGELFF. The DNA of the CDR3 is TGTGCCAGCAGCCAAACCAGGGAGACCGGGGAGCTGTTTTTT.

This clonotype was observed many times. The genes are TRBV15 and TRBJ1-3, with TRBD1 as a possible D gene (5 bases). Germline V gene lookup returns CDR1 LNHNV and CDR2 YYDKDF (reference sequence). V lost 0 bases and J lost 2, with 14 bases in between. CDR3 size: 17 residues. The CDR3 protein is CATSRDLRRGAGNTIYF. CDR3 bases: TGTGCCACCAGCAGAGATCTGCGGCGAGGGGCTGGAAACACCATATATTTT.

This clonotype was counted ten times or more. The rearrangement joins TRBV24-1 to TRBJ2-3; tentatively, D is TRBD1 or TRBD2 (5 bases each). The CDR3 loop spans 15 amino acids. The germline V gene has CDR1 KGHDR and CDR2 SFDVKD. Trimming left V 3 bases short and J 5 bases short, with 14 bases between. CDR3 coding DNA: TGTGCCACCAGTGATCCCTCGGGACCAGGAGATACGCAGTATTTT. Translating it yields CATSDPSGPGDTQYF.

The rearrangement links TRBV12-3 or TRBV12-4 to TRBJ1-1; maybe TRBD1 (6 bases). This CDR3 region has 13 residues. Trimming pared 6 bases from V and 7 bases from J, leaving 15 bases between. The CDR3: CASSIQGRNEAFF. CDR3 coding DNA: TGTGCCAGCAGCATACAGGGACGCAATGAAGCTTTCTTT.

This clonotype was recorded many times. The chain recombines TRBV19 with TRBJ2-4; TRBD1 agrees at 10 bases. Germline CDR1 and CDR2: LNHDA and SQIVND (reference sequence). The junction had 11 bases not matched to a gene; V was cut back by 7 bases and J by 5 bases. The CDR3 totals 16 residues. CDR3 sequence (DNA): TGTGCCAGTACCCTGACCGGGACAGGGGTAGAAAACATTCAGTACTTC. It encodes CASTLTGTGVENIQYF. Supplemented by reference TRBV19 and TRBJ2-4, the full variable domain reads DGGITQSPKYLFRKEGQNVTLSCEQNLNHDAMYWYRQDPGQGLRLIYYSQIVNDFQKGDIAEGYSVSREKKESFPLTVTSAQKNPTAFYLCASTLTGTGVENIQYFGAGTRLSVL.

This clonotype was seen many times. The chain couples TRBV6-5 to TRBJ2-5; 7 nucleotides align to TRBD1. Germline V lookup: CDR1 MNHEY, CDR2 SVGAGI. The CDR3 loop spans 13 amino acids. V trimming: 5 bases; J trimming: 3 bases; junction bases outside the gene matches: 3. CDR3 sequence (DNA): TGTGCCAGCAGTACTGACAGGGAAGAGACCCAGTACTTC. It encodes CASSTDREETQYF.

The chain couples TRBV12-3 or TRBV12-4 to TRBJ2-5; no reliable D call. The germline V and J ends were trimmed by 4 bases and 4 bases, with 10 bases remaining between them. The CDR3 is 13 amino acids. CDR3 amino acids: CASSSRRRETQYF. CDR3 nucleotides: TGTGCCAGCAGTTCCCGGCGCCGAGAGACCCAGTACTTC.

J is TRBJ2-7 and V is TRBV4-3; D remains unclear. CDR1 is LGHNA, CDR2 YSLEER, per germline. CDR3 length: 15 amino acids. V lost 0 bases to trimming and J lost 0 bases, with 9 bases between them. The CDR3 loop is CASSQDVRISYEQYF. CDR3 in DNA: TGCGCCAGCAGCCAAGATGTTCGGATCTCCTACGAGCAGTACTTC.

This clonotype occurred many times. V and J are TRBV12-3 or TRBV12-4 and TRBJ2-7, with 8 nucleotides matching TRBD1. CDR3 length: 15 amino acids. J lost 6 bases, V lost 4 bases, and 11 bases had no gene match. This CDR3 reads CASSWTGTGQIEQYF. In DNA form, the CDR3 reads TGTGCCAGCAGTTGGACCGGGACAGGTCAGATCGAGCAGTACTTC.

The CDR3 DNA reads TGTGCCAGCAGTGCCACCGGGACAGAGCTTCAGCCCCAGCATTTT. The encoded protein is CASSATGTELQPQHF. This sequence joins TRBV2 and TRBJ1-5, with 7 positions matching TRBD1. In germline, CDR1 is SNHLY, CDR2 FYNNEI. The CDR3 runs to 15 residues. V lost 4 bases to trimming and J lost 6 bases; unmatched junction nucleotides: 9.

This clonotype came up many times. The V call is TRBV7-9, the J call TRBJ2-7; D not resolved. CDR1 is SEHNR, CDR2 FQNEAQ, per germline (reference sequence). V lost 2 bases, J lost 5 bases, and 10 bases lay in between. The CDR3 covers 13 residues. CDR3 DNA: TGTGCCAGCAGCTTAATAGCAGGTAACGAGCAGTACTTC. It is translated as CASSLIAGNEQYF.

Many counts were recorded for this clonotype. The rearrangement links TRBV29-1 to TRBJ1-5; TRBD1 is a possible D gene (5 bases). Trimming took 8 bases from V and 5 from J, leaving 28 bases between them. The CDR3 contains 17 residues. Germline CDR1 and CDR2: SQVTM and ANQGSEA. CDR3 residues: CSPRERDSSSRDQPQHF. The CDR3 nucleotides read TGCAGCCCAAGAGAGAGGGACTCCAGTAGTAGAGATCAGCCCCAGCATTTT.

This clonotype has at least ten counts. CDR3 DNA: TGTGCCAGCAGTTTAACAAAGACTAGCGGGAGCTTGCGAGAGACCCAGTACTTC. This gives the protein CASSLTKTSGSLRETQYF. This chain uses TRBV28 with TRBJ2-5; 12 nucleotides agree with TRBD2. Germline CDR1 is MDHEN and CDR2 is SYDVKM. The CDR3 contains 18 residues. Losses at the gene ends were 2 bases for V and 4 bases for J; bases not matched to a gene: 11.